This T cell receptor beta chain was obtained from a study of blood T cell repertoires in COVID-19. This clone was observed once. Germline values: CDR1 MNHEY, CDR2 SVGAGI. CDR3 length: 12 amino acids. V gave up 7 bases and J gave up 3 bases, with 9 bases separating them. Sequencing used immunoSEQ multiplex PCR; TCRdb keeps in-frame clones, though not all of them. The sample shows 250,000 to 400,000 clones, 88% of them seen only once. The TCR comes from a woman aged 25 to 39 with COVID-19, enrolled during active disease. The sample taken for sequencing was peripheral blood. The rearrangement uses TRBV6-5 and TRBJ1-2; D not certain. The CDR3 nucleotides are TGTGCCAGCATGAGGGAGGACTATGGCTACACCTTC. Residues: CASMREDYGYTF.